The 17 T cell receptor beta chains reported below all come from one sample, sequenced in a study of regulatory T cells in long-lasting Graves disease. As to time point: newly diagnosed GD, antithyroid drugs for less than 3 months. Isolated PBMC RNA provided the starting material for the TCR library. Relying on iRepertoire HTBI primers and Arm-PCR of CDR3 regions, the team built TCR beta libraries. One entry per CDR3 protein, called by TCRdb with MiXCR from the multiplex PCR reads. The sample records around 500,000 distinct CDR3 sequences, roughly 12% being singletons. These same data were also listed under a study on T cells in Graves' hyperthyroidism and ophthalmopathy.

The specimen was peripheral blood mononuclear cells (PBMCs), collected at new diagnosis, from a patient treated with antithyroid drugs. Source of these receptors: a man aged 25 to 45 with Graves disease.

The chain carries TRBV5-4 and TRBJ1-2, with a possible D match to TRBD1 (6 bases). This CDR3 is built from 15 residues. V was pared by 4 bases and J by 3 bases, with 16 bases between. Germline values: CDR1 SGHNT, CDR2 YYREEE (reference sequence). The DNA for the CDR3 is TGTGCCAGCAGCGGGGGCTCTAGGGTCTACTATGGCTACACCTTC. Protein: CASSGGSRVYYGYTF. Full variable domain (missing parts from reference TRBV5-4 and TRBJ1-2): ETGVTQSPTHLIKTRGQQVTLRCSSQSGHNTVSWYQQALGQGPQFIFQYYREEENGRGNFPPRFSGLQFPNYSSELNVNALELDDSALYLCASSGGSRVYYGYTFGSGTRLTVV.

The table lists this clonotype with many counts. The CDR3 DNA reads TGTGCCAGCAGCTCCCCTTCGGGCTATTACTACAATGAGCAGTTCTTC. It specifies CASSSPSGYYYNEQFF. The V and J genes are TRBV7-9 and TRBJ2-1; D is undetermined. The germline V and J ends were trimmed by 4 bases and 3 bases, with 16 bases remaining between them. The CDR3 extends over 16 amino acids. CDR1 and CDR2 from the germline V gene are SEHNR and FQNEAQ (reference sequence).

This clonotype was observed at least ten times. The CDR3 spells CASSLLGALYEQYF. DNA of the CDR3: TGTGCCAGCAGCTTACTGGGGGCTCTCTACGAGCAGTACTTC. The chain couples TRBV13 to TRBJ2-7; a possible D gene is TRBD1 (6 bases). Trimming cost V 2 bases and J 3 bases, with 11 bases left between them. Per germline, CDR1 PRHDT and CDR2 FYEKMQ (reference sequence). The CDR3 runs to 14 residues.

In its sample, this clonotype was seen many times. This CDR3 is CASSLRGLNYGYTF. Written as DNA, the CDR3 is TGTGCCAGCAGCCTCAGGGGGCTTAACTATGGCTACACCTTC. The chain has TRBV6-1 and TRBJ1-2, with 8 bases identical to TRBD1. In germline, CDR1 is MNHNS, CDR2 SASEGT. V trimming: 6 bases; J trimming: 1 base; junction bases outside the gene matches: 4. The CDR3 totals 14 residues.

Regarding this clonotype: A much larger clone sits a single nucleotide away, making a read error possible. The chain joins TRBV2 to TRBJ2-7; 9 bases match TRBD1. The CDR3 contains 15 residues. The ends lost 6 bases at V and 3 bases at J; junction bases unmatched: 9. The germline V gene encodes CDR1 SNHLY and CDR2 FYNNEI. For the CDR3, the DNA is TGTGCCAGCAGCCTATGGGGACAGGGTGTCTACGAGCAGTACTTC. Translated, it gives CASSLWGQGVYEQYF.

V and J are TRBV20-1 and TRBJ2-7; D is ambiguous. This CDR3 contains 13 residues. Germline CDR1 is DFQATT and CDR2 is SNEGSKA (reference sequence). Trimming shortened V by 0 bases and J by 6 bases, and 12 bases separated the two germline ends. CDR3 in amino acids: CSARDLVGSEQYF. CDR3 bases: TGCAGTGCTAGAGATCTTGTGGGATCCGAGCAGTACTTC.

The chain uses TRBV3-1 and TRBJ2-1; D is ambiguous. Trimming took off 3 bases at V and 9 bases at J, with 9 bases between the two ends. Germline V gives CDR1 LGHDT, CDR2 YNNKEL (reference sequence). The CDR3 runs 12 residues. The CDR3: CASSHGLVEQFF. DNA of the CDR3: TGTGCCAGCAGCCACGGCTTGGTTGAGCAGTTCTTC.

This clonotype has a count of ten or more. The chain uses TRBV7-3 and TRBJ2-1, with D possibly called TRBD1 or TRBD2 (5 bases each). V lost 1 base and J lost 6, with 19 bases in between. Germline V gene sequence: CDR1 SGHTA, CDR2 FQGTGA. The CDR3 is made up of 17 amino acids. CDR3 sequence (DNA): TGTGCCAGCAGCTTAAATTTTTTTGGGGGAGCAGGCAATGAGCAGTTCTTC. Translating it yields CASSLNFFGGAGNEQFF.

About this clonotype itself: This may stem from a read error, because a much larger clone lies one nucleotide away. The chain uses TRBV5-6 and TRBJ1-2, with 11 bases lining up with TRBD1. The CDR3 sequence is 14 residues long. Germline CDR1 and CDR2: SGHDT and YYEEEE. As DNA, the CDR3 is TGTGTCAGCAGCTCGGACAGGGGGCTTAATGGCTACACCTTC. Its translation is CVSSSDRGLNGYTF.

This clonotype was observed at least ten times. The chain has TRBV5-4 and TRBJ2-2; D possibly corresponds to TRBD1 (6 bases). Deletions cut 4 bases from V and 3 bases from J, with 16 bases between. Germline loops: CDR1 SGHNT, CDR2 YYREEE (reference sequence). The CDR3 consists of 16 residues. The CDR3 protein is CASSPPAGVDTGELFF. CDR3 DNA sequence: TGTGCCAGCAGCCCCCCGGCAGGGGTGGACACCGGGGAGCTGTTTTTT.

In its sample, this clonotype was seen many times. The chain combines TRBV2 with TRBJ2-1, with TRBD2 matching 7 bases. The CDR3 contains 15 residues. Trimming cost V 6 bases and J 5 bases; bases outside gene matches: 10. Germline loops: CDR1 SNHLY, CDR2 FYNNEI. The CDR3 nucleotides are TGTGCCAGCAGCCCGCCCGGGACTATACACAATGAGCAGTTCTTC. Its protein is CASSPPGTIHNEQFF.

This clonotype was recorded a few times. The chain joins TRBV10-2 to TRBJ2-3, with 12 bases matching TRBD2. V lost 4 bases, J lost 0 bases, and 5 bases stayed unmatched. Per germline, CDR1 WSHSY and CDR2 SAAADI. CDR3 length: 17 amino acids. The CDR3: CASSVASGRASTDTQYF. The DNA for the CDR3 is TGCGCCAGCAGTGTGGCTAGCGGGAGGGCAAGCACAGATACGCAGTATTTT.

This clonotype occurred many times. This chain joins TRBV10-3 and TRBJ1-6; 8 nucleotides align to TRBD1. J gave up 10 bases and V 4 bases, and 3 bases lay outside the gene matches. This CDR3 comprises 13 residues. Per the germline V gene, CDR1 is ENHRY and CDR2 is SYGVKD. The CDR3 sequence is CAISAGGSSPLHF. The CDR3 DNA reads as TGTGCCATCAGTGCAGGGGGCAGCTCACCCCTCCACTTT.

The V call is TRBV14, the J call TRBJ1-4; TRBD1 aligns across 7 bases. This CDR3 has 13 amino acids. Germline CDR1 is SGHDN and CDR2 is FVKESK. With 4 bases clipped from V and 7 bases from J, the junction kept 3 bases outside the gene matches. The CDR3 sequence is CASSPRTGEKLFF. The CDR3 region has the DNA TGTGCCAGCAGCCCTCGGACAGGTGAAAAACTGTTTTTT.

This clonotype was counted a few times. Written as DNA, the CDR3 is TGCGCCAGCAGTGACAACAGGGGGCTCTCAGCTTTCTTT. Protein sequence: CASSDNRGLSAFF. The V call is TRBV10-1, the J call TRBJ1-1; 9 nucleotides align to TRBD1. Looked up from germline, CDR1 is WNHNN and CDR2 is SYGVQD (reference sequence). The V segment lost 3 bases and the J segment 10 bases; nucleotides outside the gene matches: 6. This CDR3 is built from 13 residues.

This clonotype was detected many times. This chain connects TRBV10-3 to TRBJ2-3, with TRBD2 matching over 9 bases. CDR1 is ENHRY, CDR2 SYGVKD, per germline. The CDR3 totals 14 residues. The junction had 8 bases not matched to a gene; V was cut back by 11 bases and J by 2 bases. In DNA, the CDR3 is TGTGCCTCCAAACGCGGGAGGGACACAGATACGCAGTATTTT. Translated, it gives CASKRGRDTDTQYF.

CDR3 coding DNA: TGTGCCACCAGTGATTTGAGCGCCGACAGGGGGCCGAACGGGGAGCTGTTTTTT. Translating it yields CATSDLSADRGPNGELFF. The chain has TRBV24-1 and TRBJ2-2; 10 nucleotides line up with TRBD1. This CDR3 is 18 amino acids long. J lost 7 bases, V lost 0 bases, and 10 bases had no gene match. Germline values: CDR1 KGHDR, CDR2 SFDVKD.